The rows below give T cell receptor beta chains drawn from one sample of a study of beta chain features in type 1 diabetes. Assay used: immunoSEQ multiplex PCR; TCRdb lists only in-frame clones, some missing. The sample lists 500,000 to 850,000 clones; around 15% were seen once. Sequenced sample: naive CD4+ T cells from blood. These receptors were taken from a young man with type 1 diabetes. Each CDR3 is given with its conserved first and last residue. A D gene is named only where the DNA matches it firmly. Not all rows give a size; the values are once, few, many and, for expanded clones, a class.

TGTGCCATCAGTGATACTACTAGGCCAGATACGCAGTATTTT | CAISDTTRPDTQYF | TRBV10-3 | - | few | TRBJ2-3
TGCGCCAGCAGCCAAGCTCCGACGACACTTACTATAGGCTACACCTTC | CASSQAPTTLTIGYTF | TRBV4-3 | - | - | TRBJ1-2
TGTGCCAGCAGCTTAGTCTTCTCTAACGACTTAGAGCAGTTCTTC | CASSLVFSNDLEQFF | TRBV7-8 | - | few | TRBJ2-1
TGTGCCTGGAGTGTAGGAGGGAGCTCCTATAATTCACCCCTCCACTTT | CAWSVGGSSYNSPLHF | TRBV30 | - | few | TRBJ1-6
TGTGCCAGCAGTTACGAGTCGGGCTCCTACAATGAGCAGTTCTTC | CASSYESGSYNEQFF | TRBV6-6 | - | few | TRBJ2-1
TGTGCCAGTAGGGACAGGTCGTTCCCCGGGGAGCTGTTTTTT | CASRDRSFPGELFF | TRBV19 | TRBD1 | few | TRBJ2-2
TGTGCCAGCAGCTCACCGGGGACAGCATACGAGCAGTACTTC | CASSSPGTAYEQYF | TRBV11-2 | TRBD1 | - | TRBJ2-7
TGCGCCAGCAGAACTCCGGGACTCAAGAATGAGCAGTTCTTC | CASRTPGLKNEQFF | TRBV5-1 | - | few | TRBJ2-1
TGTGCCAGCAGCGTAAGCGGGAGGGTAACAGATACGCAGTATTTT | CASSVSGRVTDTQYF | TRBV9 | TRBD2 | - | TRBJ2-3
TGTGCCTGGAGGGGCCGCAGGTTTAAGAACACCGGGGAGCTGTTTTTT | CAWRGRRFKNTGELFF | TRBV30 | - | - | TRBJ2-2
TGCGCCAGCAGCTACACACACGAACTCTACGAGCAGTACTTC | CASSYTHELYEQYF | TRBV5-1 | - | - | TRBJ2-7
TGCAGCGTTGGGACGCAAGAGACCCAGTACTTC | CSVGTQETQYF | TRBV29-1 | - | few | TRBJ2-5
TGTGCCAGCAGTCCCCGGACAGGGGGCAATGAGCAGTTCTTC | CASSPRTGGNEQFF | TRBV28 | TRBD1 | few | TRBJ2-1
TGCGCCAGCAGCTTGTGGGGCACCGGGGAGCTGTTTTTT | CASSLWGTGELFF | TRBV5-1 | - | - | TRBJ2-2
TGTGCCAGCAGCTTATTTGGGGGCAGGGAGAAAGAGACCCAGTACTTC | CASSLFGGREKETQYF | TRBV7-3 | - | few | TRBJ2-5
TGTGCCAGCAGCCAAGAATCGCAGTGGGTCACCGCTAACTATGGCTACACCTTC | CASSQESQWVTANYGYTF | TRBV4-2 | - | - | TRBJ1-2
TGTGCCAGCAGCGAGGGAAGGGGAACCAAAATCATTCAGTACTTC | CASSEGRGTKIIQYF | TRBV9 | - | few | TRBJ2-4
TGCGCCAGCAGTTGGGGGACTAGCGGTAACGAGCAGTACTTC | CASSWGTSGNEQYF | TRBV4-3 | TRBD2 | few | TRBJ2-7
TGCGCCAGCAGTCGAGGTACTGCCAGCCATGCTGGGAATGAGCAGTTCTTC | CASSRGTASHAGNEQFF | TRBV5-1 | - | few | TRBJ2-1
TGCGCCAGCAGCCAAGGACAGGATCGCGCGGAGACCCAGTACTTC | CASSQGQDRAETQYF | TRBV4-3 | - | few | TRBJ2-5
TGTGCCAGCAGTTCATGGGCAGGAGGAAATGAAAAACTGTTTTTT | CASSSWAGGNEKLFF | TRBV7-9 | - | - | TRBJ1-4
TGCAGCGTTTGGACAGGGGAGACCCAGTACTTC | CSVWTGETQYF | TRBV29-1 | TRBD1 | few | TRBJ2-5
TGTGCCAGCAGCTCTACTAGTTACGACAATGAGCAGTTCTTC | CASSSTSYDNEQFF | TRBV5-4 | - | few | TRBJ2-1
TGCGCCAGCAGCCAAGTAGGTCGGCGCCCGAGCTCTGGAAACACCATATATTTT | CASSQVGRRPSSGNTIYF | TRBV4-1 | - | - | TRBJ1-3
TGTGCCAGCAGCAAAGGCCGGGCTGGACTGCCAGATACGCAGTATTTT | CASSKGRAGLPDTQYF | TRBV21-1 | - | many | TRBJ2-3
TGCAGCTCCAGGACGCTCAATGAGCAGTTCTTC | CSSRTLNEQFF | TRBV29-1 | - | few | TRBJ2-1
TGTGCCAGCAGCGTAGGCTTTTCTGGGGCCAACGTCCTGACTTTC | CASSVGFSGANVLTF | TRBV6-1 | - | - | TRBJ2-6
TGTGCCTCGACTGGACAGGGGGTGATCTACGAGCAGTACTTC | CASTGQGVIYEQYF | TRBV30 | TRBD1 | few | TRBJ2-7
TGTGCCAGCAGGTGGGGAGGTGGGGCCAACGTCCTGACTTTC | CASRWGGGANVLTF | TRBV2 | - | - | TRBJ2-6
TGTGCCAGCAGTTTGAGAGGGAGCAGGGATATAAATCAGCCCCAGCATTTT | CASSLRGSRDINQPQHF | TRBV28 | - | few | TRBJ1-5
TGTGCCTGGAGTGTAGGGAACAATGAGCAGTTCTTC | CAWSVGNNEQFF | TRBV30 | - | few | TRBJ2-1